The 23 T cell receptor beta chains presented below share a single source sample, sequenced in a study of vaccination effects on CD4 cells after COVID-19. Antigen-specific CD4+ T cell clonotypes were called by their expansion after viral peptide-pool culture in ViraFEST. Following 10 days of culture, CD4+ T cells were isolated. Every participant took two doses of the BNT162b2 or mRNA-1273 vaccine. These receptors' antigens are unknown. Sequencing used immunoSEQ multiplex PCR; TCRdb keeps in-frame clones, though not all of them. The sample includes approximately 26,000 clones, approximately 69% of them seen just once. The sample in question was CD4+ T cells from PBMCs cultured with SARS-CoV-2 spike peptides, obtained after COVID-19 vaccination. The receptors here all came from a human donor who received a COVID-19 vaccine.

This chain links TRBV6-5 with TRBJ2-7; D remains unclear. V was trimmed by 4 bases and J by 5 bases, leaving 9 bases between them. CDR1 is MNHEY and CDR2 is SVGAGI in the germline V gene. The CDR3 totals 12 residues. The CDR3 coding sequence is TGTGCCAGCAGTTCGGTGTTTGACGAGCAGTACTTC. Protein: CASSSVFDEQYF.

The V call is TRBV6-1, the J call TRBJ1-5; 7 bases match TRBD1. Germline values: CDR1 MNHNS, CDR2 SASEGT. J lost 6 bases, V lost 0 bases, and 5 bases had no gene match. The CDR3 consists of 15 residues. CDR3 sequence: CASSEALQGSQPQHF. The CDR3, as DNA: TGTGCCAGCAGTGAAGCGCTACAGGGGAGTCAGCCCCAGCATTTT.

The rearrangement uses TRBV5-1 and TRBJ1-1, with D tentatively TRBD1 (6 bases). V was shortened by 4 bases and J by 2 bases, with 15 bases between the two germline ends. There are 15 residues in the CDR3. The germline V gene has CDR1 SGHRS and CDR2 YFSETQ. CDR3 amino acids: CASSIPEQGNTEAFF. The CDR3 DNA follows: TGCGCCAGCAGCATTCCTGAACAGGGTAACACTGAAGCTTTCTTT.

This clone has a handful of counts. The rearrangement uses TRBV29-1 and TRBJ1-2; the D gene is possibly TRBD1 (6 bases). V was shortened by 6 bases and J by 12 bases, with 20 bases between the two germline ends. Germline V lookup: CDR1 SQVTM, CDR2 ANQGSEA. The CDR3 is 12 amino acids. The CDR3 DNA reads as TGCAGCGTAGATGGACAGATTCCTGTCCACACCTTC. It is translated as CSVDGQIPVHTF.

The chain employs TRBV5-1 and TRBJ2-3, with a tentative D call TRBD2 (5 bases). CDR3 length equals 16 residues. Deletions cut 0 bases from V and 1 base from J, with 12 bases between. CDR1 SGHRS and CDR2 YFSETQ come from the germline V gene. The CDR3 protein is CASSLAGSRGTDTQYF. The CDR3 DNA is TGCGCCAGCAGCTTGGCTGGGAGTAGGGGCACAGATACGCAGTATTTT.

This chain links TRBV10-1 with TRBJ2-2, with D perhaps TRBD2 (5 bases). CDR1 is WNHNN, CDR2 SYGVQD, per germline (reference sequence). The CDR3 contains 11 residues. V was pared by 7 bases and J by 8 bases, with 8 bases between. The CDR3 coding sequence is TGCGCCAGCAAGGAGGCAGGGGAGCTGTTTTTT. Translating it yields CASKEAGELFF.

The genes are TRBV19 and TRBJ1-2, with TRBD1 matching over 11 bases. CDR3 length: 16 residues. Germline V CDR1 and CDR2: LNHDA, SQIVND (reference sequence). Germline trimming cut 9 bases from V and 4 bases from J; bases unmatched to any gene: 13. Here the CDR3 reads CASSLLGQGAGYGYTF. DNA for the CDR3: TGTGCCAGCAGTCTCCTCGGACAGGGGGCCGGCTATGGCTACACCTTC.

The chain carries TRBV4-2 and TRBJ2-1; D gene ambiguous. The CDR3 has 16 residues. V was trimmed by 0 bases and J by 4 bases, leaving 13 bases between them. The germline V gene encodes CDR1 LGHNA and CDR2 YNFKEQ. Here the CDR3 reads CASSQDLRWIYNEQFF. DNA for the CDR3: TGTGCCAGCAGCCAAGATCTCCGATGGATTTACAATGAGCAGTTCTTC.

The chain joins TRBV15 to TRBJ1-2; 7 nucleotides line up with TRBD1. V trimming: 1 base; J trimming: 8 bases; junction bases outside the gene matches: 19. This CDR3 has 18 amino acids. Germline loops: CDR1 LNHNV, CDR2 YYDKDF (reference sequence). CDR3 nucleotides: TGTGCCACCAGCAGAGGCTCTCTTACAGACAGGGAAGTGGGGGGCTACACCTTC. It yields the protein CATSRGSLTDREVGGYTF.

J is TRBJ2-1 and V is TRBV4-1; TRBD1 aligns across 8 bases. V shed 0 bases and J 0 bases; nucleotides not matched to a gene: 7. CDR3 length: 18 residues. In germline, CDR1 is MGHRA, CDR2 YSYEKL. CDR3 loop: CASSQDSQGASSYNEQFF. Here the CDR3 DNA reads TGCGCCAGCAGCCAAGATAGCCAGGGGGCTAGCTCCTACAATGAGCAGTTCTTC.

V and J are TRBV15 and TRBJ2-5; the match to TRBD2 covers 7 bases. CDR3 length: 14 residues. Germline V gene data show CDR1 as LNHNV and CDR2 as YYDKDF (reference sequence). J gave up 8 bases and V 4 bases, and 10 bases lay outside the gene matches. The CDR3 sequence: CATSNRGGGETQYF. The CDR3, as DNA: TGTGCCACCAGCAATCGCGGGGGAGGGGAAACCCAGTACTTC.

The chain carries TRBV14 and TRBJ2-4; D remains ambiguous. The CDR3 has 15 residues. V lost 3 bases and J lost 8, with 17 bases in between. From germline, CDR1 is SGHDN and CDR2 FVKESK. This chain's CDR3 is CASSQIGPLKDIQYF. CDR3 DNA sequence: TGTGCCAGCAGCCAGATCGGACCACTCAAGGACATTCAGTACTTC. The variable domain in full, with the rest retrieved from reference TRBV14 and TRBJ2-4, is EAGVTQFPSHSVIEKGQTVTLRCDPISGHDNLYWYRRVMGKEIKFLLHFVKESKQDESGMPNNRFLAERTGGTYSTLKVQPAELEDSGVYFCASSQIGPLKDIQYFGAGTRLSVL.

The chain is built from TRBV19 and TRBJ2-3, with a tentative D call TRBD1 (6 bases). Trimming took 5 bases from V and 2 from J, leaving 20 bases between them. The germline V gene encodes CDR1 LNHDA and CDR2 SQIVND (reference sequence). This CDR3 region has 17 residues. The CDR3 is CASSVPMGQTTTDTQYF. The DNA for the CDR3 is TGTGCCAGTAGTGTCCCGATGGGACAAACAACCACAGATACGCAGTATTTT. The variable domain in full, with the rest retrieved from reference TRBV19 and TRBJ2-3, is DGGITQSPKYLFRKEGQNVTLSCEQNLNHDAMYWYRQDPGQGLRLIYYSQIVNDFQKGDIAEGYSVSREKKESFPLTVTSAQKNPTAFYLCASSVPMGQTTTDTQYFGPGTRLTVL.

The rearrangement uses TRBV9 and TRBJ2-2; the match to TRBD1 covers 7 bases. This CDR3 comprises 14 residues. Unmatched junction bases numbered 1, after V lost 5 bases and J lost 0 bases. In germline, CDR1 is SGDLS, CDR2 YYNGEE. CDR3 in amino acids: CASSDRANTGELFF. The CDR3 DNA reads as TGTGCCAGCAGTGACAGGGCGAACACCGGGGAGCTGTTTTTT.

V gene TRBV29-1 combines with J gene TRBJ2-7, with TRBD2 matching 9 bases. The CDR3 has 13 residues. The junction had 7 bases not matched to a gene; V was cut back by 4 bases and J by 6 bases. Per germline, CDR1 SQVTM and CDR2 ANQGSEA. The CDR3 DNA reads TGCAGCGTTGGTGCGGGAGGGCCCTCCGAGCAGTACTTC. It is translated as CSVGAGGPSEQYF.

The rearrangement uses TRBV6-1 and TRBJ2-2, with D perhaps matching TRBD2 (5 bases). Germline CDR1 and CDR2: MNHNS and SASEGT. The CDR3 covers 15 residues. Between the trimmed V and J ends, which lost 2 bases and 1 base, there was a span of 8 bases. The CDR3 DNA is TGTGCCAGCAGTGAACCGGGAATGAACACCGGGGAGCTGTTTTTT. Amino acid sequence: CASSEPGMNTGELFF.

The chain links TRBV7-2 to TRBJ1-5; tentatively, D is TRBD1 (6 bases). The CDR3 is 14 residues long. The germline V gene encodes CDR1 SGHTA and CDR2 FQGNSA. The ends were cut back, 4 bases at V and 6 bases at J, with 13 bases in the middle. The CDR3 DNA reads as TGTGCCAGCAGCTCGTACAGGGCTAGTCAGCCCCAGCATTTT. This sequence encodes CASSSYRASQPQHF.

The V gene is TRBV5-4, the J gene TRBJ2-5; D possibly matches TRBD1 or TRBD2 (7 bases each). Looked up from germline, CDR1 is SGHNT and CDR2 is YYREEE (reference sequence). The CDR3 totals 17 residues. Trimming stripped 4 bases from V and 4 bases from J, with 23 bases between. Here the CDR3 reads CASSQGGAGPGVETQYF. DNA for the CDR3: TGTGCCAGCAGCCAGGGGGGGGCGGGTCCAGGGGTAGAGACCCAGTACTTC.

The chain employs TRBV5-6 and TRBJ2-1; 9 nucleotides align to TRBD1. Germline loops: CDR1 SGHDT, CDR2 YYEEEE. The V gene end was trimmed by 5 bases and the J gene end by 2 bases; junction bases not matched to a gene: 5. The CDR3 runs 15 residues. CDR3: CASRRGTGPYNEQFF. The CDR3 nucleotides read TGTGCCAGCAGGCGTGGGACAGGGCCCTACAATGAGCAGTTCTTC.

V gene TRBV15 combines with J gene TRBJ2-5; the D is unclear. The CDR3 has 12 residues. In germline, CDR1 is LNHNV, CDR2 YYDKDF (reference sequence). The ends were cut back, 0 bases at V and 5 bases at J, with 4 bases in the middle. The CDR3 sequence is CATSRDSETQYF. Written as DNA, the CDR3 is TGTGCCACCAGCAGAGACTCGGAGACCCAGTACTTC.

The rearrangement links TRBV2 to TRBJ2-1; 9 nucleotides align to TRBD2. V lost 6 bases and J lost 0; bases outside the gene matches: 6. This CDR3 has 16 residues. Germline V gene data show CDR1 as SNHLY and CDR2 as FYNNEI. This CDR3 is CASSHRGGASYNEQFF. The CDR3 DNA reads TGTGCCAGCAGCCACCGCGGGGGGGCCTCCTACAATGAGCAGTTCTTC.

The chain carries TRBV10-1 and TRBJ1-1; 7 bases are shared with TRBD1. V lost 3 bases to trimming and J lost 4 bases; unmatched junction nucleotides: 8. This CDR3 has 15 residues. The germline V gene has CDR1 WNHNN and CDR2 SYGVQD (reference sequence). CDR3 sequence reads: CASSESQGGGTEAFF. CDR3 in DNA: TGCGCCAGCAGTGAATCTCAGGGGGGGGGCACTGAAGCTTTCTTT.

The genes are TRBV12-3 or TRBV12-4 and TRBJ2-1; D uncertain. The length of the CDR3 is 13 residues. V shed 5 bases and J shed 2 bases, with 7 bases lying between them. The CDR3 bases are TGTGCCAGCAGTGTACTCACCTACAATGAGCAGTTCTTC. It specifies CASSVLTYNEQFF.